Given below is one T cell receptor (beta chain) in context. This table comes from immunoSEQ multiplex PCR, and its TCRdb copy is limited to in-frame clones, with some not included. The table lists approximately 71,000 clones, 88% of them singletons. The sample comes from a study of blood T cell repertoires in COVID-19. The V and J ends lost 4 bases and 7 bases, in that order; junction bases with no gene match: 7. Germline loops: CDR1 SGHRS, CDR2 YFSETQ. The CDR3 is 16 amino acids. The receptor comes from a human donor in a cohort sampled during active COVID-19. The gene calls are TRBV5-1 and TRBJ2-1; 14 positions match TRBD2. Input material: peripheral blood. The CDR3 DNA reads as TGCGCCAGCAGCGGGGGACTAGCGGGGGCCCATAATGAGCAGTTCTTC. The encoded protein is CASSGGLAGAHNEQFF.